A selection of T cell receptor beta chains follows, all from one sample in a study of T cell changes during pregnancy in multiple sclerosis. Some clones are missing from TCRdb's copy, which holds only in-frame ones; the method was immunoSEQ multiplex PCR. The sample gives fewer than 50,000 clones, about nine tenths of which show up once; about 9.4% is in the top ten. Sequenced material: CD8+ T cells from peripheral blood mononuclear cells, taken after pregnancy. These receptors originate from a female donor with multiple sclerosis, enrolled in a pregnancy study. Both conserved end residues are part of each CDR3. A D gene is named only where the DNA matches it firmly. Where a row states a size, it is once, few, many or the class of an expanded clone; other rows omit it.

D: -; size: -; length: 15; J: TRBJ2-1; V: TRBV6-4; CDR3: CASSDEGGANNEQFF; DNA: TGTGCCAGCAGTGACGAGGGGGGGGCCAACAATGAGCAGTTCTTC
D: TRBD2; size: -; length: 16; J: TRBJ2-7; V: TRBV7-8; CDR3: CASSSTSGDRSYEQYF; DNA: TGTGCCAGCAGCTCAACTAGCGGGGACCGCTCCTACGAGCAGTACTTC
D: TRBD1; size: -; length: 15; J: TRBJ2-7; V: TRBV9; CDR3: CASSVAGQGNYEQYF; DNA: TGTGCCAGCAGCGTAGCGGGACAGGGGAATTACGAGCAGTACTTC
D: -; size: -; length: 13; J: TRBJ2-2; V: TRBV2; CDR3: CARGGRNTGELFF; DNA: TGTGCCAGGGGGGGACGGAACACCGGGGAGCTGTTTTTT
D: -; size: -; length: 14; J: TRBJ2-5; V: TRBV7-9; CDR3: CASSLPDSQETQYF; DNA: TGTGCCAGCAGCCTCCCGGACAGCCAAGAGACCCAGTACTTC
D: -; size: -; length: 14; J: TRBJ1-2; V: TRBV13; CDR3: CASSWGGDLQGYTF; DNA: TGTGCCAGCAGCTGGGGCGGTGACCTTCAGGGCTACACCTTC
D: -; size: -; length: 14; J: TRBJ1-5; V: TRBV2; CDR3: CASSLIGVNQPQHF; DNA: TGTGCCAGCAGTCTGATAGGGGTTAATCAGCCCCAGCATTTT
D: TRBD1; size: -; length: 16; J: TRBJ1-2; V: TRBV19; CDR3: CASSTGTETPNYGYTF; DNA: TGTGCCAGTAGTACCGGGACAGAAACACCTAACTATGGCTACACCTTC
D: TRBD1; size: once; length: 13; J: TRBJ2-1; V: TRBV25-1; CDR3: CASAEGAGRRKFF; DNA: TGTGCCAGCGCCGAGGGGGCGGGTCGGAGAAAGTTCTTC
D: TRBD1; size: -; length: 17; J: TRBJ1-5; V: TRBV5-1; CDR3: CASSSGTGGASNQPQHF; DNA: TGCGCCAGCAGCTCCGGGACAGGGGGCGCGAGCAATCAGCCCCAGCATTTT